The 31 T cell receptor beta chains below all came from one sample that was sequenced in a study of vaccination and CD4 T cells after COVID-19 (dated by TCRdb to the early 2020s). Read against the paper, the sample's treatment or condition label means: roughly 10-day PBMC culture with coronavirus spike peptide pools or control peptides (ViraFEST assay). Their specific antigens are unknown. To prepare the library, PCR was applied. The instrument given in TCRdb is Illumina iSeq 100. At the Johns Hopkins FTIC core, DNA from the cultured CD4+ T cells underwent TCR sequencing with the Oncomine TCR Beta short-read assay. Starting from the raw public reads, TCRdb applied fastp trimming at Q25, assembled clones with MiXCR and retained in-frame beta chains. When rows share a CDR3 protein, they turn into one entry using the most common DNA and genes. This sample lists roughly 7,000 distinct CDR3 sequences; less than 85% were detected once. Approximately 15% of the sample rests with the top ten.

Sequenced: CD4+ T cells from blood, cultured in vitro. The receptor source for this set is a human donor who had recovered from COVID-19.

The rearrangement links TRBV27 to TRBJ1-2; D unresolved. Germline V CDR1 and CDR2: MNHEY, SMNVEV (reference sequence). V was clipped by 1 base and J by 3 bases, with 6 bases between them. The CDR3 has 13 residues. The CDR3 loop is CASSLYGYYGYTF. The CDR3 nucleotides are TGTGCCAGCAGTTTATACGGCTACTATGGCTACACCTTC.

This clonotype was detected only once. CDR3 residues: CAISGRDLVGYTF. For the CDR3, the DNA is TGTGCCATCAGTGGGCGGGACTTAGTTGGCTACACCTTC. The rearrangement joins TRBV10-3 to TRBJ1-2, with D possibly matching TRBD1 (5 bases). V lost 4 bases, J lost 7 bases, and 13 bases lay in between. Germline V gene lookup returns CDR1 ENHRY and CDR2 SYGVKD. The CDR3 is 13 residues long.

The chain joins TRBV12-3 or TRBV12-4 to TRBJ2-1, with D maybe TRBD2 (6 bases). The CDR3 spans 12 residues. V was trimmed by 3 bases and J by 13 bases, leaving 13 bases between them. CDR3 in amino acids: CASSFRRDLQFF. CDR3 nucleotide sequence: TGTGCCAGCAGTTTTAGGCGGGACTTACAGTTCTTC.

The chain carries TRBV28 and TRBJ1-2; possibly TRBD1 for D (5 bases). Germline values: CDR1 MDHEN, CDR2 SYDVKM. The CDR3 has 14 amino acids. V dropped 8 bases and J dropped 2 bases, with 15 bases sitting between them. The CDR3 DNA reads as TGTGCCAGCCGGGCGGGGCCCACAAACTATGGCTACACCTTC. Its translation is CASRAGPTNYGYTF.

The chain joins TRBV28 to TRBJ1-1; D is uncertain. This CDR3 has 13 residues. Trimming shortened V by 3 bases and J by 4 bases, and 9 bases separated the two germline ends. Germline CDR1 and CDR2: MDHEN and SYDVKM. CDR3 in amino acids: CASSFVRSTEAFF. The CDR3 nucleotides are TGTGCCAGCAGTTTTGTTCGGAGCACTGAAGCTTTCTTT.

V gene TRBV7-2 combines with J gene TRBJ1-2; D is perhaps TRBD1 (6 bases). Deletions cut 5 bases from V and 0 bases from J, with 7 bases between. Germline V gene lookup returns CDR1 SGHTA and CDR2 FQGNSA. The CDR3 covers 13 residues. CDR3 loop: CASSPGANYGYTF. As DNA, the CDR3 is TGTGCCAGCAGCCCAGGGGCTAACTATGGCTACACCTTC.

The V gene is TRBV6-5, the J gene TRBJ2-3; 7 bases match TRBD1. The CDR3 loop spans 17 amino acids. V shed 1 base, J shed 1 base, and the junction held 8 bases outside the gene matches. Germline-derived CDR1 and CDR2 are MNHEY and SVGAGI. CDR3 nucleotide sequence: TGTGCCAGCAGTTACTTCGGTCAGGGGGACCGCACAGATACGCAGTATTTT. Translated: CASSYFGQGDRTDTQYF.

This clonotype was observed once. The chain couples TRBV20-1 to TRBJ2-2, with TRBD2 matching over 7 bases. V was clipped by 2 bases and J by 2 bases; unmatched bases: 2. This CDR3 region has 14 residues. In germline, CDR1 is DFQATT, CDR2 SNEGSKA (reference sequence). The DNA of the CDR3 is TGCAGTGCTAGATCTAGCGGTAACACCGGGGAGCTGTTTTTT. It translates to CSARSSGNTGELFF.

The rearrangement joins TRBV10-3 to TRBJ1-5, with D hard to call. V lost 3 bases and J 5 bases, leaving 11 bases between the germline ends. This CDR3 comprises 14 residues. Germline loops: CDR1 ENHRY, CDR2 SYGVKD. The CDR3 is CAISDSGGDQPQHF. Written as DNA, the CDR3 is TGTGCCATCAGTGATTCGGGAGGCGATCAGCCCCAGCATTTT.

J is TRBJ2-5 and V is TRBV12-3 or TRBV12-4; 8 bases are a match to TRBD2. V lost 5 bases to trimming and J lost 4 bases; unmatched junction nucleotides: 6. CDR3 size: 14 residues. CDR3 loop: CASSPGGWGETQYF. The CDR3 DNA sequence: TGTGCCAGCAGTCCGGGGGGGTGGGGAGAGACCCAGTACTTC.

V and J are TRBV27 and TRBJ2-6; 7 nucleotides line up with TRBD1. The CDR3 has 19 amino acids. The germline V gene encodes CDR1 MNHEY and CDR2 SMNVEV (reference sequence). V was pared by 2 bases and J by 4 bases, with 14 bases of the junction left unmatched. The DNA for the CDR3 is TGTGCCAGCAGTTTAAGGGGGCAGGGTAGGATGAAGGGGGCCAACGTCCTGACTTTC. Amino acids: CASSLRGQGRMKGANVLTF.

The chain couples TRBV15 to TRBJ1-5; D gene uncertain. Germline V CDR1 and CDR2: LNHNV, YYDKDF (reference sequence). The CDR3 length is 15 residues. Trimming stripped 2 bases from V and 0 bases from J, with 8 bases between. CDR3 in DNA: TGTGCCACCAGCAGATCCTATGATAGCAATCAGCCCCAGCATTTT. This sequence encodes CATSRSYDSNQPQHF.

The chain joins TRBV20-1 to TRBJ2-3, with D unresolved. The germline gives CDR1 DFQATT, CDR2 SNEGSKA (reference sequence). V was cut by 6 bases and J by 0 bases, with 25 bases left in between. The CDR3 consists of 18 residues. In DNA, the CDR3 is TGCAGTGCGTCCGACCCCTCAAAGAACAGCTCTAGCACAGATACGCAGTATTTT. The encoded protein is CSASDPSKNSSSTDTQYF.

DNA for the CDR3: TGCAGTGCTAGAGTCCTGCTTAGGCAGGTCTTCTATGGCTACACCTTC. This gives the protein CSARVLLRQVFYGYTF. The chain joins TRBV20-1 to TRBJ1-2; D gene unclear. Per germline, CDR1 DFQATT and CDR2 SNEGSKA (reference sequence). V was pared by 1 base and J by 4 bases, with 19 bases between. This CDR3 is built from 16 residues.

This clonotype came up once. The rearrangement links TRBV29-1 to TRBJ1-4; TRBD1 agrees at 7 bases. V shed 6 bases and J 10 bases; nucleotides not matched to a gene: 8. CDR1 is SQVTM, CDR2 ANQGSEA, per germline. The CDR3 is made up of 12 amino acids. CDR3 nucleotides: TGCAGCGTCCGACAGGGTATTACAAAACTGTTTTTT. Translated: CSVRQGITKLFF.

The chain uses TRBV7-2 and TRBJ1-1; possible D gene TRBD1, 5 bases. Germline V gene data show CDR1 as SGHTA and CDR2 as FQGNSA. Between the trimmed V and J ends, which lost 5 bases and 1 base, there was a span of 8 bases. The CDR3 sequence is 13 residues long. The CDR3: CASSDRRNTEAFF. The CDR3 DNA follows: TGTGCCAGCAGCGACAGAAGGAACACTGAAGCTTTCTTT.

The CDR3 nucleotides read TGTGCCAGCAGGGGCAGAATGAGTGAGCAGTACTTC. Amino acids: CASRGRMSEQYF. This sequence joins TRBV28 and TRBJ2-7; no definite D call. Germline loops: CDR1 MDHEN, CDR2 SYDVKM. V gave up 6 bases and J gave up 7 bases, with 13 bases separating them. This CDR3 has 12 residues.

The chain couples TRBV19 to TRBJ1-1, with D unresolved. This CDR3 region has 13 residues. Trimming shortened V by 9 bases and J by 5 bases, and 16 bases separated the two germline ends. Germline loops: CDR1 LNHDA, CDR2 SQIVND (reference sequence). The CDR3 DNA follows: TGTGCCAGCGCCCGACACGAGGGAACTGAAGCTTTCTTT. Encoded protein: CASARHEGTEAFF. The full variable domain, in which reference TRBV19 and TRBJ1-1 provide the parts outside the CDR3, is DGGITQSPKYLFRKEGQNVTLSCEQNLNHDAMYWYRQDPGQGLRLIYYSQIVNDFQKGDIAEGYSVSREKKESFPLTVTSAQKNPTAFYLCASARHEGTEAFFGQGTRLTVV.

The V call is TRBV20-1, the J call TRBJ2-2; 8 bases align to TRBD2. The CDR3 consists of 16 residues. Per germline, CDR1 DFQATT and CDR2 SNEGSKA (reference sequence). The trim removed 1 base at V and 3 bases at J, leaving 7 bases unmatched. CDR3 DNA: TGCAGTGCTAGAGGAACGGGAGGGCCATACACCGGGGAGCTGTTTTTT. It codes for CSARGTGGPYTGELFF.

V gene TRBV28 combines with J gene TRBJ2-7; D is undetermined. CDR1 and CDR2 from the germline V gene are MDHEN and SYDVKM. This CDR3 spans 15 amino acids. V was clipped by 3 bases and J by 3 bases, with 15 bases between them. The chain's CDR3 is CASSFPVGSFYEQYF. CDR3 nucleotides: TGTGCCAGCAGTTTCCCCGTTGGGTCTTTCTACGAGCAGTACTTC. The whole variable domain, remainder taken from reference TRBV28 and TRBJ2-7, is DVKVTQSSRYLVKRTGEKVFLECVQDMDHENMFWYRQDPGLGLRLIYFSYDVKMKEKGDIPEGYSVSREKKERFSLILESASTNQTSMYLCASSFPVGSFYEQYFGPGTRLTVT.

The CDR3 here is CASSFLRAGGSETQYF. In nucleotides, the CDR3 is TGTGCCAGCAGCTTCCTCAGGGCCGGGGGCAGCGAGACCCAGTACTTC. The chain combines TRBV7-2 with TRBJ2-5; D possibly matches TRBD1 or TRBD2 (6 bases each). This CDR3 spans 16 amino acids. The germline V gene encodes CDR1 SGHTA and CDR2 FQGNSA. V lost 3 bases, J lost 5 bases, and 19 bases lay in between.

This clonotype is categorized as medium-sized. The rearrangement links TRBV7-2 to TRBJ1-2; 9 nucleotides align to TRBD1. This CDR3 region has 15 residues. Germline V CDR1 and CDR2: SGHTA, FQGNSA. V gave up 2 bases and J gave up 3 bases; unmatched junction bases: 4. CDR3 region: CASSLSQGADYGYTF. CDR3 coding DNA: TGTGCCAGCAGCTTATCACAGGGGGCTGACTATGGCTACACCTTC.

The chain carries TRBV12-3 or TRBV12-4 and TRBJ1-2; D unclear. V was pared by 2 bases and J by 3 bases, with 13 bases between. The CDR3 sequence is 15 residues long. This chain's CDR3 is CASSLSGLRHYGYTF. The CDR3 DNA reads TGTGCCAGCAGTTTATCAGGCCTCCGGCACTATGGCTACACCTTC.

The chain couples TRBV12-3 or TRBV12-4 to TRBJ2-1, with 8 bases fitting TRBD2. V was pared by 7 bases and J by 7 bases, with 12 bases of the junction left unmatched. The CDR3 covers 15 residues. The DNA for the CDR3 is TGTGCCAGCACCTCTAGCGGGCGGGGAGGTAATGAGCAGTTCTTC. Protein: CASTSSGRGGNEQFF.

The V and J genes are TRBV20-1 and TRBJ1-1; D perhaps matches TRBD1 (6 bases). Trimming left V 5 bases short and J 7 bases short, with 17 bases between. Germline values: CDR1 DFQATT, CDR2 SNEGSKA (reference sequence). The length of the CDR3 is 13 residues. In DNA, the CDR3 is TGCAGTGCTCCCAGGGACATTCGGAGTGAAGCTTTCTTT. As protein: CSAPRDIRSEAFF.

The chain recombines TRBV21-1 with TRBJ2-7; the table calls TRBD1, which could not be checked here. TRBV21-1 is deemed a pseudogene. CDR3 length equals 15 residues. This chain's CDR3 is CASSNSGTGMHEQYF. The CDR3 nucleotides read TGTGCCAGCAGCAATTCGGGGACAGGGATGCACGAGCAGTACTTC.

This clonotype was seen a few times. This chain connects TRBV24-1 to TRBJ2-7; 7 nucleotides match TRBD1. The CDR3 is 13 amino acids. The germline V gene has CDR1 KGHDR and CDR2 SFDVKD. Unmatched junction bases numbered 1, after V lost 4 bases and J lost 2 bases. CDR3 sequence reads: CATSETGAYEQYF. As DNA, the CDR3 is TGTGCCACCAGTGAAACAGGGGCCTACGAGCAGTACTTC.

The J gene is TRBJ2-1, the V gene TRBV10-1; D perhaps matches TRBD2 (6 bases). Per germline, CDR1 WNHNN and CDR2 SYGVQD (reference sequence). V was pared by 3 bases and J by 7 bases, with 13 bases between. This CDR3 region has 14 residues. The CDR3 DNA sequence: TGCGCCAGCAGTGAAGGCGGGATTGTTAATGAGCAGTTCTTC. The encoded protein is CASSEGGIVNEQFF.

This clonotype appeared once. This sequence joins TRBV20-1 and TRBJ2-3, with 11 nucleotides matching TRBD2. J was trimmed by 5 bases and V by 6 bases; bases with no gene match: 7. This CDR3 has 14 amino acids. CDR1 is DFQATT, CDR2 SNEGSKA, per germline (reference sequence). The CDR3 loop is CSAEGTSGIDTQYF. Here the CDR3 DNA reads TGCAGTGCGGAAGGGACTAGCGGAATAGATACGCAGTATTTT.

The chain uses TRBV30 and TRBJ1-2, with no clear D. Germline CDR1 GTSNPN, CDR2 SVGIG (reference sequence). The ends were cut back, 0 bases at V and 3 bases at J, with 8 bases in the middle. The CDR3 loop spans 13 amino acids. The CDR3 spells CAWSVSGYYGYTF. CDR3 DNA: TGTGCCTGGAGTGTCTCAGGCTACTATGGCTACACCTTC.

CDR3: CASSIQGSPLHF. The CDR3 DNA is TGTGCCAGCAGCATACAGGGTTCACCCCTCCACTTT. J is TRBJ1-6 and V is TRBV27; D may be TRBD1 (6 bases). The germline CDR1 and CDR2 sequences are MNHEY and SMNVEV (reference sequence). The germline V and J ends were trimmed by 6 bases and 9 bases, with 9 bases remaining between them. This CDR3 comprises 12 residues.